This is a list of T cell receptor beta chains from one sample in a study of identical twins. MiXCR was run by TCRdb on the 5' RACE reads, yielding one entry per CDR3 protein. The sample lists approximately 590,000 distinct CDR3 sequences, around a tenth occurring once. This sample also appeared in a second study, on yellow fever vaccine responses in identical twins.

The sample comprised PBMCs. Receptors were obtained from a young woman in good health. Each CDR3 is given with its conserved first and last residue. D genes are given only for firm matches. Rows may omit the clone size; those that give it use once, few, many or a size class.

j_gene	abundance	d_gene	v_gene	CDR3nt	CDR3aa
TRBJ2-2	many	NA	TRBV21-1	TGTGCCAGCAGTCGCGGGAGCACGAACACCGGGGAGCTGTTTTTT	CASSRGSTNTGELFF
TRBJ1-3	NA	NA	TRBV11-2	TGTGCCAGCAGCTTACGGCAGGGCTCCTCTGGAAACACCATATATTTT	CASSLRQGSSGNTIYF
TRBJ2-7	many	NA	TRBV7-9	TGTGCCAGCAGCCCAACAACCTACAGGGACTACGAGCAGTACTTC	CASSPTTYRDYEQYF
TRBJ2-5	few	NA	TRBV29-1	TGCAGCGGGATCCAAGAGACCCAGTACTTC	CSGIQETQYF
TRBJ1-6	many	NA	TRBV10-3	TGTGCCACCATCGGGGGGTTCGATTCACCCCTCCACTTT	CATIGGFDSPLHF
TRBJ2-1	NA	NA	TRBV12-3/TRBV12-4	TGTGCCAGCAGTTTCGGAGGCCAATCCTCCAATGAGCAGTTCTTC	CASSFGGQSSNEQFF
TRBJ2-3	many	TRBD2	TRBV28	TGTGCCAGCAGTCCGTTAGCGGGTACGCAGTATTTT	CASSPLAGTQYF
TRBJ1-3	NA	TRBD1	TRBV6-1	TGTGCCAGCAGTGCGGCAGGGGGGTCCGGAAACACCATATATTTT	CASSAAGGSGNTIYF
TRBJ2-3	NA	NA	TRBV27	TGTGCCAGCAGTGCATCCCGCGGGTCCTTCAATACGCAGTATTTT	CASSASRGSFNTQYF
TRBJ1-1	NA	TRBD1	TRBV30	TGTGCCTGGCTACAGGGGGATAGTGAAGCTTTCTTT	CAWLQGDSEAFF
TRBJ2-2	few	NA	TRBV20-1	TGCAGTGCTACCAACAGACAGAACACCGGGGAGCTGTTTTTT	CSATNRQNTGELFF
TRBJ2-7	NA	TRBD1	TRBV3-1	TGTGCCAGCAGCCAAGCCCCCACAGGGGCGGCCTACGAGCAGTACTTC	CASSQAPTGAAYEQYF
TRBJ2-3	NA	NA	TRBV20-1	TGCAGTGCTAGAAAAATGGGGGGCGGCACAGATACGCAGTATTTT	CSARKMGGGTDTQYF
TRBJ2-1	many	TRBD2	TRBV6-2/TRBV6-3	TGTGCCAGCAGAGAGAGGTTGGTGGTAGCGGGAGAGCAGTTCTTC	CASRERLVVAGEQFF
TRBJ1-5	many	NA	TRBV7-8	TGTGCCAGCAGCTTAGTGGTGGGCAATCAGCCCCAGCATTTT	CASSLVVGNQPQHF
TRBJ1-6	few	NA	TRBV9	TGTGCCAGCAGCGTAGCCCCACCTAATTCACCCCTCCACTTT	CASSVAPPNSPLHF
TRBJ2-7	few	TRBD1	TRBV3-1	TGTGCCAGCAGCCACCAAGACAGGGGCGTCCACGAGCAGTACTTC	CASSHQDRGVHEQYF
TRBJ2-1	many	TRBD1	TRBV6-2/TRBV6-3	TGTGCCAGCAAGGGCCAGGGGGTTTACAATGAGCAGTTCTTC	CASKGQGVYNEQFF
TRBJ2-2	many	NA	TRBV12-3/TRBV12-4	TGTGCCAGCAGCCCGACTAGGGACACCGGGGAGCTGTTTTTT	CASSPTRDTGELFF
TRBJ2-7	few	NA	TRBV18	TGTGCCAGCTCACCGAAGGGACAATATTACGAGCAGTACTTC	CASSPKGQYYEQYF
TRBJ2-5	many	NA	TRBV5-5	TGTGCCAGCAGCTTGATCCCAGGGCGAGGGACCCAGTACTTC	CASSLIPGRGTQYF
TRBJ2-1	many	NA	TRBV7-2	TGTGCCAGCAGCCTATCTTTGGCTAGCTCCCACAATGAGCAGTTCTTC	CASSLSLASSHNEQFF
TRBJ2-5	once	NA	TRBV21-1	TGTGCCAGCAGCAAACTCGGCGGGGAGACCCAGTACTTC	CASSKLGGETQYF
TRBJ1-1	many	NA	TRBV12-3/TRBV12-4	TGTGCCAGCACACCGGGGGCTCTGAACACTGAAGCTTTCTTT	CASTPGALNTEAFF
TRBJ2-7	many	NA	TRBV6-5	TGTGCCAGCAGTTCCACCAGGGGTTACGAGCAGTACTTC	CASSSTRGYEQYF
TRBJ2-4	many	NA	TRBV4-3	TGCGCCAGCAGCCAAGACAACTCTCTAGCATACATTCAGTACTTC	CASSQDNSLAYIQYF
TRBJ2-7	few	TRBD1	TRBV20-1	TGCAGTGCAAGAAACAGGGGTTCCTACGAGCAGTACTTC	CSARNRGSYEQYF
TRBJ2-5	many	NA	TRBV7-8	TGTGCCAGCAGCTCTACTGTTGGGGAGACCCAGTACTTC	CASSSTVGETQYF
TRBJ2-1	NA	TRBD2	TRBV5-1	TGCGCCAGCAGCTTGTGGACTAGCGGGGACAATGAGCAGTTCTTC	CASSLWTSGDNEQFF
TRBJ2-3	few	NA	TRBV18	TGTGCCAGCTCACCATCATCCAGTGGGGCAACAGATACGCAGTATTTT	CASSPSSSGATDTQYF
TRBJ2-1	many	TRBD2	TRBV29-1	TGCAGCGCCTTTATAGCGGGGCCCTACAATGAGCAGTTCTTC	CSAFIAGPYNEQFF
TRBJ2-1	many	TRBD2	TRBV5-1	TGCGCCAGCGGACGGACTAGCGGCAATGAGCAGTTCTTC	CASGRTSGNEQFF
TRBJ2-7	few	NA	TRBV3-1	TGTGCCAGCAGCCATGCGCCCGGAAAGCAGTACTTC	CASSHAPGKQYF
TRBJ2-7	NA	TRBD2	TRBV6-1	TGTGCCAGCAGCCGCGCCGGGACTAGCGGTTACGAGCAGTACTTC	CASSRAGTSGYEQYF
TRBJ2-1	NA	NA	TRBV10-3	TGTGCCATCAGTGGGAGTCAAAGCTCCTACAATGAGCAGTTCTTC	CAISGSQSSYNEQFF
TRBJ2-1	many	NA	TRBV20-1	TGCAGTGCCACAACAGCATGGGTGGGTGATGAGCAGTTCTTC	CSATTAWVGDEQFF
TRBJ2-4	few	NA	TRBV2	TGTGCCAGCATTCCCAGGACCATGGGCATTCAGTACTTC	CASIPRTMGIQYF
TRBJ1-2	many	NA	TRBV5-1	TGCGCCAGCAGCTTCGGACAAAGAGGCTACACCTTC	CASSFGQRGYTF
TRBJ2-1	few	TRBD2	TRBV4-2	TGTGCCAGCAGCCAAGAAAGCCTAGCGGGATATGGTGAGCAGTTCTTC	CASSQESLAGYGEQFF
TRBJ2-3	NA	NA	TRBV24-1	TGTGCCACCAGTGATCTGTATCTCGGGGGATACACAGATACGCAGTATTTT	CATSDLYLGGYTDTQYF
TRBJ2-2	many	NA	TRBV20-1	TGCAGTGCTAGTAGCATGGCCGGACAGGGCGGGGGCTCCGGGGAGCTGTTTTTT	CSASSMAGQGGGSGELFF
TRBJ2-1	NA	TRBD2	TRBV18	TGTGCCAGCTCACCACCGGGGAGCGGGATCGCGAATGAGCAGTTCTTC	CASSPPGSGIANEQFF
TRBJ1-2	few	TRBD1	TRBV5-5	TGTGCCAGCAGCTTGCCCCTGACAGGGGGAGTAGGTGGCTACACCTTC	CASSLPLTGGVGGYTF
TRBJ2-5	NA	NA	TRBV3-1	TGTGCCAGCAGCCAAGGACCTCGTCCAAGAGAGACCCAGTACTTC	CASSQGPRPRETQYF
TRBJ2-5	many	TRBD2	TRBV28	TGTGCCAGCAGTTTCGGACTAGCGGACCCCGTACAAGAGACCCAGTACTTC	CASSFGLADPVQETQYF
TRBJ2-1	few	TRBD2	TRBV9	TGTGCCAGCAGCGGAGGACTAGCGGGAGGGTTTTACAATGAGCAGTTCTTC	CASSGGLAGGFYNEQFF
TRBJ1-1	few	NA	TRBV28	TGTGCCAGCAGCCTTTGGGGTTCCGGCACTGAAGCTTTCTTT	CASSLWGSGTEAFF
TRBJ2-7	few	TRBD1	TRBV4-3	TGCGCCAGCAGCCTACACAGGGGGATCGGTGAAGAGCAGTACTTC	CASSLHRGIGEEQYF
TRBJ2-1	many	TRBD2	TRBV11-2	TGTGCCAGCAGTGAAATGGGGGCTAGCGGGAGGTGGTCCTACAATGAGCAGTTCTTC	CASSEMGASGRWSYNEQFF